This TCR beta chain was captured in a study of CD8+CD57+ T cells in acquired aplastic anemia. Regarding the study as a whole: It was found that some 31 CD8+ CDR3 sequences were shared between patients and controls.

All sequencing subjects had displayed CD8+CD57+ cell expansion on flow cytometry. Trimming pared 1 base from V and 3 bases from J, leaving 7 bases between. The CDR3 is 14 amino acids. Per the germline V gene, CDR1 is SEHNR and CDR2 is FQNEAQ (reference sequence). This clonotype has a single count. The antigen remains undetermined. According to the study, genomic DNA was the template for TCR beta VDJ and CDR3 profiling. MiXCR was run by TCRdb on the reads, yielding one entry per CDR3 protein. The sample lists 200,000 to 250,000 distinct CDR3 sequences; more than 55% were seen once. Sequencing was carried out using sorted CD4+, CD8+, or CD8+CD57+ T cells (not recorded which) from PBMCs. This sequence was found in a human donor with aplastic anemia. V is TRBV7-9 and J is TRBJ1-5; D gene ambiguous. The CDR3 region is CASSLESVNQPQHF. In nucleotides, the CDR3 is TGTGCCAGCAGCTTAGAGTCGGTCAATCAGCCCCAGCATTTT.